What follows are 27 T cell receptor beta chains derived from one specimen sequenced in a study of T-cell memory formation after mild COVID-19. Each CDR3 protein is one row after TCRdb ran MiXCR on the 5' RACE reads. The data contain a few hundred thousand distinct CDR3 sequences, roughly 25% of them seen just once; the ten biggest clones take up about 12%. The sequencing input was PBMCs or a T cell subset sorted from them (not recorded which). These receptor sequences come from an adult woman who had mild COVID-19 (a few samples of this study predate the infection). Cell type and time point are not known.

The chain couples TRBV5-1 to TRBJ2-3; 16 bases are shared with TRBD2. J lost 5 bases, V lost 3 bases, and 9 bases had no gene match. Germline assignment: CDR1 SGHRS and CDR2 YFSETQ. This CDR3 region has 18 residues. CDR3 bases: TGCGCCAGCAGCTGGGGACTAGCGGGGGGGCTTTCGGGAGATACGCAGTATTTT. This gives the protein CASSWGLAGGLSGDTQYF.

The chain is built from TRBV7-9 and TRBJ2-5, with 12 bases matching TRBD2. The CDR3 loop spans 19 amino acids. After removal of 3 bases from V and 1 base from J, the junction contained 12 bases not matched to a gene. Germline lookup yields CDR1 SEHNR and CDR2 FQNEAQ (reference sequence). Here the CDR3 reads CASSLGTLAGGSFQETQYF. CDR3 DNA: TGTGCCAGCAGCTTGGGGACGCTAGCGGGAGGGTCCTTCCAAGAGACCCAGTACTTC.

This sequence joins TRBV9 and TRBJ2-3; D may be TRBD1 (6 bases). There are 14 residues in the CDR3. Germline values: CDR1 SGDLS, CDR2 YYNGEE. V was pared by 4 bases and J by 7 bases, with 16 bases between. CDR3 amino acids: CASSPNRVTNTQYF. The DNA for the CDR3 is TGTGCCAGCAGCCCCAACAGGGTCACGAATACGCAGTATTTT.

A single count supports this clonotype. The chain combines TRBV12-3 or TRBV12-4 with TRBJ1-2; perhaps TRBD1 as D (6 bases). Trimming removed 7 bases at V and 4 bases at J, with 16 bases between. The CDR3 has 14 residues. The CDR3 spells CASKKTGKGYGYTF. The CDR3 DNA is TGTGCCAGCAAAAAGACAGGAAAGGGCTATGGCTACACCTTC.

The rearrangement uses TRBV4-1 and TRBJ2-7; TRBD2 is a possible D gene (6 bases). The CDR3 has 15 residues. Germline lookup yields CDR1 MGHRA and CDR2 YSYEKL. Trimming took 1 base from V and 3 from J, leaving 13 bases between them. CDR3 sequence reads: CASSQGTSGYYEQYF. The DNA for the CDR3 is TGCGCCAGCAGCCAAGGTACGAGCGGGTACTACGAGCAGTACTTC.

V usage is TRBV27 and J usage is TRBJ1-1, with 9 bases aligning to TRBD1. J was trimmed by 1 base and V by 8 bases; bases with no gene match: 8. The length of the CDR3 is 15 residues. The V gene's germline CDR1 is MNHEY and CDR2 SMNVEV (reference sequence). This CDR3 reads CASGAGTGPNTEAFF. The DNA for the CDR3 is TGTGCCAGCGGCGCCGGGACAGGGCCGAACACTGAAGCTTTCTTT.

This chain uses TRBV28 with TRBJ2-7; 10 nucleotides agree with TRBD1. The CDR3 runs 13 residues. The germline V gene encodes CDR1 MDHEN and CDR2 SYDVKM. V trimming: 5 bases; J trimming: 7 bases; junction bases outside the gene matches: 5. CDR3 protein: CASSIRDRGEQYF. The CDR3 DNA reads TGTGCCAGCAGTATCCGGGACAGGGGTGAGCAGTACTTC.

The chain employs TRBV2 and TRBJ2-7; D could derive from TRBD1 or TRBD2 (5 bases each). Germline V lookup: CDR1 SNHLY, CDR2 FYNNEI. This CDR3 comprises 12 residues. The CDR3 here is CVCGQGSYEQYF. CDR3 nucleotides: TGTGTCTGCGGGCAGGGATCCTACGAGCAGTACTTC.

V and J are TRBV24-1 and TRBJ1-1; D remains ambiguous. Trimming stripped 8 bases from V and 0 bases from J, with 15 bases between. Germline lookup yields CDR1 KGHDR and CDR2 SFDVKD. The CDR3 consists of 15 residues. CDR3 sequence: CATTGNEGLNTEAFF. In DNA, the CDR3 is TGTGCCACCACCGGGAACGAGGGCTTGAACACTGAAGCTTTCTTT.

This clonotype has only a few counts. The chain joins TRBV5-6 to TRBJ2-3; TRBD2 matches at 10 bases. The CDR3 is made up of 16 amino acids. Germline CDR1 and CDR2: SGHDT and YYEEEE. After removal of 1 base from V and 2 bases from J, the junction contained 4 bases not matched to a gene. This CDR3 reads CASSLSSGGYTDTQYF. The CDR3 bases are TGTGCCAGCAGCTTGAGTAGCGGGGGGTACACAGATACGCAGTATTTT.

The V call is TRBV5-6, the J call TRBJ2-7, with 8 bases aligning to TRBD2. This CDR3 spans 17 amino acids. Per germline, CDR1 SGHDT and CDR2 YYEEEE. V lost 0 bases to trimming and J lost 3 bases; unmatched junction nucleotides: 11. Here the CDR3 reads CASSLVVGGVGHYEQYF. DNA for the CDR3: TGTGCCAGCAGCTTGGTCGTCGGGGGGGTCGGCCACTACGAGCAGTACTTC.

DNA for the CDR3: TGTGCCAGCAGCTTAGCCCCAACTAGGGCGGGAGATACGCAGTATTTT. It specifies CASSLAPTRAGDTQYF. The chain combines TRBV7-6 with TRBJ2-3; D is possibly TRBD2 (5 bases). Germline-derived CDR1 and CDR2 are SGHVS and FNYEAQ. The CDR3 has 16 residues. V was trimmed by 0 bases and J by 5 bases, leaving 15 bases between them.

CDR3 residues: CASSLQGYDTQYF. The CDR3 region has the DNA TGCGCCAGCAGCTTACAGGGATATGATACGCAGTATTTT. This chain uses TRBV5-1 with TRBJ2-3, with D maybe TRBD1 (6 bases). CDR1 is SGHRS, CDR2 YFSETQ, per germline. V was clipped by 2 bases and J by 6 bases, with 10 bases between them. The CDR3 is 13 amino acids.

This chain uses TRBV6-2 or TRBV6-3 with TRBJ2-2; D gene unclear. The V gene's germline CDR1 is MNHEY and CDR2 SVGEGT. CDR3 length: 12 residues. The ends were cut back, 4 bases at V and 5 bases at J, with 5 bases in the middle. CDR3 nucleotides: TGTGCCAGCAGTTTTCAGACCGGGGAGCTGTTTTTT. This encodes CASSFQTGELFF.

The chain couples TRBV29-1 to TRBJ2-5; no reliable D call. V lost 4 bases and J lost 3, with 15 bases in between. Per germline, CDR1 SQVTM and CDR2 ANQGSEA. This CDR3 comprises 14 residues. The CDR3 protein is CSVGFWVGEETQYF. CDR3 DNA: TGCAGCGTTGGTTTTTGGGTGGGTGAAGAGACCCAGTACTTC.

The rearrangement uses TRBV12-3 or TRBV12-4 and TRBJ1-5; D not certain. V lost 5 bases to trimming and J lost 6 bases, with 14 bases between them. The CDR3 is 14 amino acids. The CDR3 spells CASSPNPGGQPQHF. The CDR3 bases are TGTGCCAGCAGTCCCAACCCGGGTGGTCAGCCCCAGCATTTT.

This clonotype was recorded a few times. The J gene is TRBJ2-7, the V gene TRBV3-1; the match to TRBD1 covers 10 bases. Germline lookup yields CDR1 LGHDT and CDR2 YNNKEL (reference sequence). This CDR3 has 15 residues. V dropped 4 bases and J dropped 2; count of bases not matched to a gene: 5. The CDR3 DNA follows: TGTGCCAGCAGCCGGGACAGGGGACCTACCTACGAGCAGTACTTC. This encodes CASSRDRGPTYEQYF.

V is TRBV9 and J is TRBJ1-5; D unresolved. Between the trimmed V and J ends, which lost 4 bases and 0 bases, there was a span of 5 bases. The CDR3 covers 13 residues. CDR1 SGDLS and CDR2 YYNGEE come from the germline V gene. The CDR3 region has the DNA TGTGCCAGCAGCCAAAATAGCAATCAGCCCCAGCATTTT. This gives the protein CASSQNSNQPQHF.

This clonotype was seen at least ten times. Relative to the germline gene, one junction end is altered; a read error may explain this. The chain recombines TRBV5-1 with TRBJ1-2; 7 nucleotides agree with TRBD1. The CDR3 is 13 residues long. The germline V gene has CDR1 SGHRS and CDR2 YFSETQ. In DNA form, the CDR3 reads TGTGCCAGCAGCTTAGACAGGGTTTATGGCTACACCTTC. The encoded protein is CASSLDRVYGYTF. Combining the CDR3 with reference TRBV5-1 and TRBJ1-2 gives the whole variable domain KAGVTQTPRYLIKTRGQQVTLSCSPISGHRSVSWYQQTPGQGLQFLFEYFSETQRNKGNFPGRFSGRQFSNSRSEMNVSTLELGDSALYLCASSLDRVYGYTFGSGTRLTVV.

A few counts support this clonotype. The rearrangement links TRBV7-2 to TRBJ2-3; unclear D gene. Germline lookup yields CDR1 SGHTA and CDR2 FQGNSA. The CDR3 runs to 12 residues. Trimming cost V 3 bases and J 8 bases, with 9 bases left between them. The CDR3 coding sequence is TGTGCCAGCAGCTTGCCAGAGGCTACGCAGTATTTT. This sequence encodes CASSLPEATQYF.

The chain employs TRBV9 and TRBJ1-2, with D tentatively TRBD1 (6 bases). V lost 0 bases, J lost 8 bases, and 11 bases lay in between. CDR3 length: 13 residues. Per the germline V gene, CDR1 is SGDLS and CDR2 is YYNGEE. CDR3 coding DNA: TGTGCCAGCAGCGTAGATTGGGGGCTGGGCTACACCTTC. This translates into CASSVDWGLGYTF.

V usage is TRBV7-2 and J usage is TRBJ2-5, with 8 bases lining up with TRBD2. Losses at the gene ends were 5 bases for V and 7 bases for J; bases not matched to a gene: 12. This CDR3 contains 15 residues. Germline values: CDR1 SGHTA, CDR2 FQGNSA. As DNA, the CDR3 is TGTGCCAGCAGCCCTCAAACGGGAGGGGTGGGGACCCAGTACTTC. It is translated as CASSPQTGGVGTQYF.

The chain employs TRBV12-3 or TRBV12-4 and TRBJ1-5; D not certain. The CDR3 runs 13 residues. Trimming took off 6 bases at V and 5 bases at J, with 11 bases between the two ends. The CDR3 reads CASRRNKDQPQHF. The CDR3 nucleotides are TGTGCCAGCAGGAGAAACAAGGATCAGCCCCAGCATTTT.

This clonotype was recorded a few times. The J gene is TRBJ2-3, the V gene TRBV4-2, with TRBD1 as a possible D gene (5 bases). The length of the CDR3 is 13 residues. Trimming shortened V by 5 bases and J by 4 bases, and 10 bases separated the two germline ends. Germline V lookup: CDR1 LGHNA, CDR2 YNFKEQ. The CDR3 sequence: CASSKGASDTQYF. The CDR3 nucleotides are TGTGCCAGCAGCAAAGGGGCATCAGATACGCAGTATTTT.

The chain couples TRBV18 to TRBJ2-2; D is perhaps TRBD2 (5 bases). Germline V CDR1 and CDR2: KGHSH, LQKENI. The CDR3 loop spans 17 amino acids. V lost 3 bases to trimming and J lost 0 bases, with 14 bases between them. CDR3 bases: TGTGCCAGCTCACCCCTTAGCGTGGGAGCGAACACCGGGGAGCTGTTTTTT. Translating it yields CASSPLSVGANTGELFF.

The J gene is TRBJ2-5, the V gene TRBV5-1, with D perhaps matching TRBD1 (7 bases). V was trimmed by 5 bases and J by 4 bases, leaving 21 bases between them. This CDR3 contains 16 residues. Germline V gene lookup returns CDR1 SGHRS and CDR2 YFSETQ. In DNA form, the CDR3 reads TGCGCCAGCAGTTTCATAATAAACAGGGGAGGAGAGACCCAGTACTTC. It specifies CASSFIINRGGETQYF.

This clonotype was counted between two and nine times. This chain uses TRBV20-1 with TRBJ2-7; maybe TRBD2 (7 bases). Germline CDR1 is DFQATT and CDR2 is SNEGSKA (reference sequence). Trimming took off 6 bases at V and 5 bases at J, with 23 bases between the two ends. The CDR3 sequence is 15 residues long. CDR3 residues: CSAAEARGAQDEQYF. As DNA, the CDR3 is TGCAGTGCCGCCGAGGCTCGGGGGGCGCAGGACGAGCAGTACTTC.